The text below deals with one T cell receptor (beta chain). Produced via immunoSEQ multiplex PCR; TCRdb's table is partial and in-frame only. Here the sample spans more than 110,000 clones, roughly 85% being singletons. This entry is derived from a study of blood T cell repertoires in COVID-19. Overall study: Samples of COVID-19 (acute and convalescent) were obtained from the United States, Italy and Spain. T cells, B-cell-depleted T cells, or PBMCs provided the cDNA or gDNA that served as material.

This TCR was recovered from a man in his sixties with acute or convalescent COVID-19. The sequencing input was peripheral blood.

The DNA for the CDR3 is TGTGCCAGCAAAGTGAGCGGGACTAGCACAGATACGCAGTATTTT. Translation gives CASKVSGTSTDTQYF. The chain is built from TRBV2 and TRBJ2-3; 7 bases map to TRBD2. The CDR3 loop spans 15 amino acids. V was pared by 7 bases and J by 0 bases, with 7 bases of the junction left unmatched. CDR1 and CDR2 from the germline V gene are SNHLY and FYNNEI.